This TCR beta chain is from a study of shared clonotypes between healthy human individuals. Study as a whole: CD4 naive cells filled three plates per donor, CD4 memory three, CD8 naive two and CD8 memory one.

Study outcomes and limitations: Memory subsets generally showed smaller estimated richness than naive subsets did.

A word on this clone: Antigen unknown.

Tens of thousands of T cell genomes, or 200 ng DNA, went into the sorted-subset replicate PCRs. Clones were sequenced by immunoSEQ multiplex PCR, and TCRdb holds only the in-frame ones, with some missing. The repertoire holds fewer than 850,000 clones, with about 90% as singletons. The CDR3 consists of 15 residues. CDR1 is PRHDT, CDR2 FYEKMQ, per germline (reference sequence). The V gene lost 1 base and the J gene lost 3 bases, with 12 bases spanning the gap. This chain joins TRBV13 and TRBJ1-2; no firm D call. The receptor was derived from a man between 18 and 35 years old in good health. Some clones in this sample may be carry-over from other donors' samples. Sequenced input: memory CD8+ T cells from PBMCs. Subset specified: CD45RO+ cells pooled with CCR7-negative TemRA cells. The CDR3 DNA sequence: TGTGCCAGCAGCTTAGAGACGGCCCCGGACTATGGCTACACCTTC. This translates into CASSLETAPDYGYTF.